The subject of this entry is one T cell receptor (beta chain). Its antigen is still unknown. These data come from a study of T cell responses to AZD1222 COVID-19 vaccine. At the level of the study: Researchers grouped second doses given at about 4 or about 12 weeks into one pool.

The table came from immunoSEQ multiplex PCR; TCRdb's copy has only in-frame clones and leaves some out. The table lists 150,000 to 200,000 clones, less than 95% of them singletons, with approximately 0.58% in the top ten. Study-level findings and limits: Clonal diversity may have been underestimated, and the donors were mostly white British, with more females than males.

Germline values: CDR1 SGHAT, CDR2 FQNNGV. The CDR3 sequence is 12 residues long. Trimming pared 5 bases from V and 9 bases from J, leaving 14 bases between. Sequencing used peripheral blood, obtained on day 0 of AZD1222 vaccination. J is TRBJ2-7 and V is TRBV11-2, with a weak D call TRBD1 (5 bases). The TCR was taken from an adult in good health. The CDR3: CASSPLRQLQYF. CDR3 DNA sequence: TGTGCCAGCAGCCCTCTCAGACAGTTGCAGTACTTC.